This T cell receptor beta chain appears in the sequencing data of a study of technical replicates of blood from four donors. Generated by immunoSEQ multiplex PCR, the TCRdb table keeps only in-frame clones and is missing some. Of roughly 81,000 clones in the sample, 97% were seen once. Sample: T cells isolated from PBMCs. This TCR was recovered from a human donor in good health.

The CDR3: CASSESGTGTYEQYF. Written as DNA, the CDR3 is TGCGCCAGCAGTGAGTCCGGGACAGGCACCTACGAGCAGTACTTC. The chain employs TRBV10-1 and TRBJ2-7; TRBD1 aligns across 8 bases. The junction had 3 bases not matched to a gene; V was cut back by 0 bases and J by 2 bases. This CDR3 has 15 residues. Germline lookup yields CDR1 WNHNN and CDR2 SYGVQD (reference sequence).